This entry concerns a single T cell receptor beta chain. The antigen is unknown. These data are taken from a study of T cell responses to AZD1222 COVID-19 vaccine. General study results and limits: Donors were mostly white British, more females; clonal diversity possibly underestimated.

CDR3 size: 16 residues. Trimming pared 2 bases from V and 0 bases from J, leaving 14 bases between. Per germline, CDR1 SQVTM and CDR2 ANQGSEA. Here immunoSEQ multiplex PCR was the method, and the copy in TCRdb shows in-frame clones only, minus some. This sample has tens of thousands of clones, with roughly 92% found just once. The source is an adult who received the AZD1222 COVID-19 vaccine. Sequences were derived from peripheral blood, sampled 28 days after the second AZD1222 dose. The chain recombines TRBV29-1 with TRBJ1-3; D call uncertain. This CDR3 reads CSVESFGGDSGNTIYF. CDR3 coding DNA: TGCAGCGTTGAAAGTTTTGGTGGTGACTCTGGAAACACCATATATTTT.